Below, 20 T cell receptor beta chains from the same sample are listed, as sequenced in a study of T cell responses to AZD1222 COVID-19 vaccine (dated by TCRdb to the early 2020s). The time point label, read with the paper, signifies: about 28 days (+/-7) after the second vaccine dose. The library was produced with the immunoSEQ multiplex PCR assay. In TCRdb, the immuneACCESS table is reduced to in-frame sequences with V and J assigned. These tables do not hold every clone; where another copy was compared, an unresolved V gene accounts for under half, and the others remain unexplained. Counted in this sample were roughly 69,000 clones; 80% of them appeared once. The ten largest account for about 14% of the sample. The material was peripheral blood, obtained 28 days after the second AZD1222 dose. The receptors were sampled from an adult who received the AZD1222 COVID-19 vaccine.

The chain couples TRBV5-1 to TRBJ1-2; D gene uncertain. Trimming stripped 1 base from V and 5 bases from J, with 12 bases between. Germline V gives CDR1 SGHRS, CDR2 YFSETQ. This CDR3 has 14 amino acids. The CDR3 sequence is CASSLPQDGYGYTF. CDR3 nucleotide sequence: TGCGCCAGCAGCTTGCCGCAGGATGGATATGGCTACACCTTC. The variable domain in full, with the rest retrieved from reference TRBV5-1 and TRBJ1-2, is KAGVTQTPRYLIKTRGQQVTLSCSPISGHRSVSWYQQTPGQGLQFLFEYFSETQRNKGNFPGRFSGRQFSNSRSEMNVSTLELGDSALYLCASSLPQDGYGYTFGSGTRLTVV.

Notes on this clone: A read error may account for a junction end that differs from germline. This chain uses TRBV5-5 with TRBJ1-1; TRBD1 agrees at 8 bases. Germline values: CDR1 SGHKS, CDR2 YYEKEE (reference sequence). CDR3 size: 12 residues. The CDR3 protein is CASSRRSGGVGF. In DNA form, the CDR3 reads TGTGCCAGCAGCCGGAGGTCAGGGGGCGTTGGCTTT.

This chain links TRBV6-1 with TRBJ1-2; D is unclear. Looked up from germline, CDR1 is MNHNS and CDR2 is SASEGT. V shed 0 bases and J shed 8 bases, with 13 bases lying between them. The CDR3 contains 14 residues. The CDR3 nucleotides read TGTGCCAGCAGTGAAGCGCGAAGGAGTTGGGGCTACACCTTC. Translating gives CASSEARRSWGYTF.

The V and J genes are TRBV5-4 and TRBJ2-1; 12 positions agree with TRBD2. Germline CDR1 and CDR2: SGHNT and YYREEE (reference sequence). The ends lost 2 bases at V and 7 bases at J; junction bases unmatched: 4. This CDR3 is built from 15 residues. DNA for the CDR3: TGTGCCAGCAGCTTTTCTAGCGGGGGGGCGAATGAGCAGTTCTTC. Protein sequence: CASSFSSGGANEQFF. The complete variable domain, with remaining parts taken from reference TRBV5-4 and TRBJ2-1, reads ETGVTQSPTHLIKTRGQQVTLRCSSQSGHNTVSWYQQALGQGPQFIFQYYREEENGRGNFPPRFSGLQFPNYSSELNVNALELDDSALYLCASSFSSGGANEQFFGPGTRLTVL.

This clone was found once. The gene calls are TRBV19 and TRBJ2-6, with D hard to call. Trimming removed 1 base at V and 2 bases at J, with 9 bases between. Germline CDR1 LNHDA, CDR2 SQIVND (reference sequence). This CDR3 contains 16 residues. CDR3 sequence reads: CASSIVAPAGANVLTF. In DNA form, the CDR3 reads TGTGCCAGTAGTATAGTGGCGCCAGCTGGGGCCAACGTCCTGACTTTC.

The chain joins TRBV3-1 (or the pseudogene TRBV3-2) to TRBJ1-1, with a tentative D call TRBD1 (6 bases). This CDR3 is 14 amino acids long. The germline V and J ends were trimmed by 5 bases and 11 bases, with 21 bases remaining between them. Germline V gives CDR1 LGHDT, CDR2 YNNKEL (reference sequence). CDR3 loop: CASSENTPRQGAFF. In DNA form, the CDR3 reads TGTGCCAGCAGCGAAAATACTCCCCGCCAGGGGGCTTTCTTT.

V gene TRBV28 combines with J gene TRBJ2-4, with 12 bases identical to TRBD2. The V gene's germline CDR1 is MDHEN and CDR2 SYDVKM. V was pared by 8 bases and J by 0 bases, with 5 bases of the junction left unmatched. The CDR3 is 16 amino acids. The CDR3 DNA sequence: TGTGCCAGCGCTAGCGGGGGGGGACTAGCCAAAAACATTCAGTACTTC. This gives the protein CASASGGGLAKNIQYF.

This clone was picked up a small number of times. The chain joins TRBV2 to TRBJ2-5, with TRBD2 identical over 9 bases. Germline assignment: CDR1 SNHLY and CDR2 FYNNEI. Trimming at V came to 4 bases and at J to 0 bases, leaving 0 bases not matched to a gene. There are 14 residues in the CDR3. The CDR3 loop is CASSGLADQETQYF. For the CDR3, the DNA is TGTGCCAGCAGTGGACTAGCGGACCAAGAGACCCAGTACTTC.

V gene TRBV9 combines with J gene TRBJ1-2; D uncertain. The CDR3 sequence is 16 residues long. The V end lost 0 bases, the J end lost 9 bases, and 21 bases lay between the germline ends. Germline CDR1 and CDR2: SGDLS and YYNGEE. CDR3: CASSVGVYGKDTRYTF. The CDR3 DNA reads TGTGCCAGCAGCGTAGGAGTATACGGGAAAGATACGCGCTACACCTTC.

This clone was seen a few times. For the CDR3, the DNA is TGTGCCAGCAGCATCGGGCCTGCAACTAATGAAAAACTGTTTTTT. Its translation is CASSIGPATNEKLFF. J is TRBJ1-4 and V is TRBV7-2; D gene unclear. CDR3 length: 15 amino acids. Germline loops: CDR1 SGHTA, CDR2 FQGNSA. With 5 bases removed from V and 0 bases from J, the gap between germline ends came to 10 bases. The complete variable domain, with remaining parts taken from reference TRBV7-2 and TRBJ1-4, reads GAGVSQSPSNKVTEKGKDVELRCDPISGHTALYWYRQSLGQGLEFLIYFQGNSAPDKSGLPSDRFSAERTGGSVSTLTIQRTQQEDSAVYLCASSIGPATNEKLFFGSGTQLSVL.

This clone showed up just once. The genes are TRBV4-1 and TRBJ1-4; D gene unclear. The CDR3 spans 14 residues. The germline CDR1 and CDR2 sequences are MGHRA and YSYEKL. V dropped 4 bases and J dropped 2 bases, with 8 bases sitting between them. In DNA, the CDR3 is TGCGCCAGCAGCCTCGAGGGCACTAATGAAAAACTGTTTTTT. Translating it yields CASSLEGTNEKLFF.

This chain joins TRBV28 and TRBJ1-1, with 10 bases that match TRBD1. CDR1 and CDR2 (germline): MDHEN, SYDVKM. Trimming took 6 bases from V and 3 from J; bases not matched to a gene: 7. This CDR3 contains 15 residues. The CDR3 sequence is CASRLPGQGDTEAFF. The CDR3 nucleotides read TGTGCCAGCAGACTCCCCGGACAGGGGGACACTGAAGCTTTCTTT.

The chain is built from TRBV7-2 and TRBJ1-1; D may be TRBD1 (6 bases). Germline loops: CDR1 SGHTA, CDR2 FQGNSA. V was pared by 3 bases and J by 6 bases, with 14 bases between. The CDR3 has 14 amino acids. The CDR3 sequence is CASSFGGRGAEAFF. The CDR3 coding sequence is TGTGCCAGCAGCTTCGGGGGCCGGGGGGCTGAAGCTTTCTTT. The full variable domain, completed using reference TRBV7-2 and TRBJ1-1, is GAGVSQSPSNKVTEKGKDVELRCDPISGHTALYWYRQSLGQGLEFLIYFQGNSAPDKSGLPSDRFSAERTGGSVSTLTIQRTQQEDSAVYLCASSFGGRGAEAFFGQGTRLTVV.

In nucleotides, the CDR3 is TGTGCCATCCAATTGGACAGGGGTGGCACTGAAGCTTTCTTT. Translated, it gives CAIQLDRGGTEAFF. V and J are TRBV10-3 and TRBJ1-1, with 9 bases fitting TRBD1. The trim removed 8 bases at V and 4 bases at J, leaving 8 bases unmatched. The CDR3 runs 14 residues. The germline V gene has CDR1 ENHRY and CDR2 SYGVKD.

This chain links TRBV7-8 with TRBJ2-1; perhaps D is TRBD1 or TRBD2 (5 bases each). Germline CDR1 and CDR2: SGHVS and FQNEAQ. The CDR3 runs 16 residues. V lost 2 bases and J 4 bases, leaving 15 bases between the germline ends. CDR3 region: CASSLLGTGIYNEQFF. DNA for the CDR3: TGTGCCAGCAGCTTACTGGGGACGGGGATATACAATGAGCAGTTCTTC.

This chain connects TRBV28 to TRBJ2-5; tentatively, D is TRBD2 (6 bases). In germline, CDR1 is MDHEN, CDR2 SYDVKM. This CDR3 has 17 amino acids. Trimming took 6 bases from V and 2 from J, leaving 22 bases between them. CDR3 coding DNA: TGTGCCAGCAGCCCCAGGTTCGGGACTCCGCGTCAAGAGACCCAGTACTTC. Amino acid sequence: CASSPRFGTPRQETQYF.

V is TRBV6-5 and J is TRBJ1-6; D gene ambiguous. Per the germline V gene, CDR1 is MNHEY and CDR2 is SVGAGI. This CDR3 spans 16 amino acids. V lost 1 base and J lost 1, with 8 bases in between. The CDR3 sequence is CASSYFRESYNSPLHF. CDR3 nucleotide sequence: TGTGCCAGCAGTTACTTCCGGGAATCCTATAATTCACCCCTCCACTTT.

This chain joins TRBV13 and TRBJ2-5, with a tentative D call TRBD2 (6 bases). The CDR3 sequence is 15 residues long. V was shortened by 5 bases and J by 5 bases, with 18 bases between the two germline ends. CDR1 and CDR2 (germline): PRHDT, FYEKMQ (reference sequence). The CDR3 here is CASSPPAPRGETQYF. In DNA, the CDR3 is TGTGCCAGCAGCCCTCCCGCTCCCCGGGGGGAGACCCAGTACTTC.

The rearrangement uses TRBV15 and TRBJ1-2, with TRBD1 matching 7 bases. CDR1 and CDR2 (germline): LNHNV, YYDKDF (reference sequence). V was clipped by 2 bases and J by 8 bases; unmatched bases: 8. The length of the CDR3 is 14 residues. CDR3 loop: CATSRLDRAAGYTF. The CDR3 nucleotides read TGTGCCACCAGCAGACTTGACAGGGCGGCGGGCTACACCTTC.

V gene TRBV2 combines with J gene TRBJ2-5; 7 bases fit TRBD2. Germline assignment: CDR1 SNHLY and CDR2 FYNNEI. V trimming: 4 bases; J trimming: 5 bases; junction bases outside the gene matches: 7. The length of the CDR3 is 14 residues. The CDR3 DNA reads TGTGCCAGCAGTGGCGGCGGGGGAGTGGAGACCCAGTACTTC. Translating it yields CASSGGGGVETQYF.